The 4 T cell receptor beta chains below all came from one sample that was sequenced in a study of beta chain features in type 1 diabetes. The investigators reverse transcribed all of the isolated RNA, so they sequenced expressed TCRB transcripts. Produced via immunoSEQ multiplex PCR; TCRdb's table is partial and in-frame only. The sample has roughly 240,000 clones, over 12% seen once. The sample was naive CD4+ T cells from blood. The receptors stem from a middle-aged woman in good health.

The rearrangement joins TRBV7-9 to TRBJ1-1; no firm D call. The CDR3 length is 13 residues. Trimming pared 1 base from V and 2 bases from J, leaving 5 bases between. Germline-derived CDR1 and CDR2 are SEHNR and FQNEAQ (reference sequence). CDR3 region: CASSLVTNTEAFF. The CDR3 DNA reads TGTGCCAGCAGCTTAGTTACTAACACTGAAGCTTTCTTT.

The CDR3: CATSRSGDRAPYEQYF. The CDR3 coding sequence is TGTGCCACCAGCCGCTCCGGAGACAGGGCGCCCTACGAGCAGTACTTC. This chain joins TRBV15 and TRBJ2-7; 7 bases map to TRBD1. This CDR3 comprises 16 residues. V lost 5 bases to trimming and J lost 2 bases; unmatched junction nucleotides: 12. From germline, CDR1 is LNHNV and CDR2 YYDKDF (reference sequence).

The rearrangement links TRBV1 to TRBJ1-1; TRBD1 was called by the table and not checked on the DNA. TRBV1 is classified as a pseudogene. The CDR3 has 14 amino acids. As DNA, the CDR3 is TGCACCAGCACGCGGGACAGCCAAGGCACTGAAGCTTTCTTT. It yields the protein CTSTRDSQGTEAFF.

The gene calls are TRBV29-1 and TRBJ1-1, with D possibly matching TRBD1 (5 bases). The length of the CDR3 is 12 residues. V was trimmed by 6 bases and J by 3 bases, leaving 11 bases between them. Germline V gene lookup returns CDR1 SQVTM and CDR2 ANQGSEA. The CDR3 coding sequence is TGCAGCGTCTCAACGGGGGACACTGAAGCTTTCTTT. It encodes CSVSTGDTEAFF. Full variable domain (missing parts from reference TRBV29-1 and TRBJ1-1): SAVISQKPSRDICQRGTSLTIQCQVDSQVTMMFWYRQQPGQSLTLIATANQGSEATYESGFVIDKFPISRPNLTFSTLTVSNMSPEDSSIYLCSVSTGDTEAFFGQGTRLTVV.